This entry concerns a single T cell receptor (beta chain). The antigen is unknown. The sample comes from a study of cytomegalovirus exposure and HLA in healthy donors. CDR1 is GTSNPN, CDR2 SVGIG, per germline (reference sequence). The CDR3 covers 14 residues. V was trimmed by 5 bases and J by 2 bases, leaving 10 bases between them. The PCR was carried out with 60 Vbeta primers and 13 Jbeta primers. Here immunoSEQ multiplex PCR was the method, and the copy in TCRdb shows in-frame clones only, minus some. The sample has tens of thousands of clones; over 60% are singletons. General study findings and limits: Previously analyzed data showed that most TCR beta V segments were productive at a frequency of about 90% or about 30%. On later analysis, the bulk of CMV-associated TCR beta chains appeared to be HLA-restricted.

The sample was PBMCs. The chain has TRBV30 and TRBJ2-6; D call uncertain. The sequence was collected from a male donor in good health and CMV-seropositive. The CDR3 spells CAWPPIPGANVLTF. The DNA for the CDR3 is TGTGCCTGGCCCCCTATACCTGGGGCCAACGTCCTGACTTTC.